The 9 T cell receptor beta chains in this list originate from one sample, sequenced in a study of cytomegalovirus exposure and HLA in healthy donors. This PCR relied on a set of 60 Vbeta primers and 13 Jbeta primers. Method: immunoSEQ multiplex PCR; TCRdb's copy keeps in-frame clones and lacks some. The sample has 85,000 to 100,000 clones; around 77% are singletons. Sequences were obtained from PBMCs. All receptors come from a young man in good health and CMV-seronegative.

The V and J genes are TRBV7-9 and TRBJ2-7; 10 positions match TRBD1. Germline CDR1 reads SEHNR; CDR2 reads FQNEAQ (reference sequence). V was clipped by 5 bases and J by 7 bases; unmatched bases: 14. The CDR3 covers 16 residues. In DNA, the CDR3 is TGTGCCAGCAGCCCCCGTGGACAGGGGGTCCTTGGTGAGCAGTACTTC. This codes for CASSPRGQGVLGEQYF.

This clone was counted a single time. The V and J genes are TRBV6-6 and TRBJ1-6, with D possibly being TRBD1 (5 bases). V shed 0 bases and J shed 9 bases, with 15 bases lying between them. The germline V gene has CDR1 MNHNY and CDR2 SVGAGI (reference sequence). The CDR3 totals 16 residues. DNA for the CDR3: TGTGCCAGCAGTTACTCGATTGTGCAGGGAGGTTCACCCCTCCACTTT. This codes for CASSYSIVQGGSPLHF.

The V and J genes are TRBV16 and TRBJ1-1, with D possibly being TRBD1 (5 bases). The CDR3 contains 16 residues. Looked up from germline, CDR1 is KGHSY and CDR2 is FQNENV. The germline V and J ends were trimmed by 3 bases and 3 bases, with 17 bases remaining between them. The CDR3 DNA reads TGTGCCAGCAGCCAGGTTCAGGGACGGGGGGACACTGAAGCTTTCTTT. Its protein product is CASSQVQGRGDTEAFF.

The rearrangement uses TRBV5-1 and TRBJ2-3, with 16 positions matching TRBD2. V trimming: 0 bases; J trimming: 4 bases; junction bases outside the gene matches: 5. The CDR3 length is 18 residues. The germline V gene has CDR1 SGHRS and CDR2 YFSETQ. The CDR3 coding sequence is TGCGCCAGCAGCTTGGTGGGACTAGCGGGGGGGCTGGCAGATACGCAGTATTTT. Translated, it gives CASSLVGLAGGLADTQYF.

This clone was seen once. The rearrangement uses TRBV25-1 and TRBJ1-6; a weak D match, TRBD1 (5 bases). Germline values: CDR1 MGHDK, CDR2 SYGVNS. The CDR3 has 12 residues. Deletions cut 8 bases from V and 7 bases from J, with 9 bases between. The CDR3 loop reads CASGQGNSPLHF. CDR3 bases: TGTGCCAGCGGCCAGGGAAATTCACCCCTCCACTTT.

V usage is TRBV5-1 and J usage is TRBJ2-3; tentative D call: TRBD2 (6 bases). CDR1 SGHRS and CDR2 YFSETQ come from the germline V gene. The V and J ends lost 2 bases and 0 bases respectively, with 13 bases between them. CDR3 length: 16 residues. The CDR3 sequence: CASSFRRAASTDTQYF. CDR3 in DNA: TGCGCCAGCAGCTTCCGGAGGGCAGCTAGCACAGATACGCAGTATTTT.

This chain uses TRBV13 with TRBJ2-5; 10 bases align to TRBD1. The CDR3 consists of 14 residues. Germline loops: CDR1 PRHDT, CDR2 FYEKMQ (reference sequence). Germline trimming cut 4 bases from V and 4 bases from J; bases unmatched to any gene: 3. CDR3 nucleotides: TGTGCCAGCAGCTCCGGGACAGGGGTAGAGACCCAGTACTTC. It is translated as CASSSGTGVETQYF.

The CDR3 here is CASSTSGTGHYEQYF. The CDR3 bases are TGTGCCAGCAGCACGTCCGGGACAGGGCACTACGAGCAGTACTTC. This chain connects TRBV21-1 to TRBJ2-7; the table names TRBD1, a call not compared with the DNA. TRBV21-1 is given as a pseudogene. There are 15 residues in the CDR3.

The V gene is TRBV6-4, the J gene TRBJ2-7; 9 nucleotides agree with TRBD1. Trimming cost V 4 bases and J 5 bases; bases outside gene matches: 9. Germline V gene lookup returns CDR1 MRHNA and CDR2 SNTAGT. This CDR3 comprises 15 residues. The CDR3 region has the DNA TGTGCCAGCAGTGCCTCCAGGACAGGGGTCGACGAGCAGTACTTC. It specifies CASSASRTGVDEQYF.